A selection of T cell receptor beta chains follows, all from one sample in a study of vaccination effects on CD4 cells after COVID-19. TCRdb's table, derived via immunoSEQ multiplex PCR, lists solely in-frame clones and lacks some. In the table there are 50,000 to 75,000 clones, about two thirds of which are singletons. These receptors have no identified antigens. Source: CD4+ T cells from PBMCs cultured without peptide, taken before COVID-19 vaccination. The receptors were gathered from a human donor who had a prior SARS-CoV-2 infection. Each CDR3 is given with its conserved first and last residue. A D gene is named only where the DNA matches it firmly. Rows give clone size only sometimes, using once, few, many, or a class for an expanded clone.

D gene,clone size,V gene,CDR3 length,J gene,CDR3 DNA,CDR3 protein
TRBD2,few,TRBV7-2,14,TRBJ2-5,TGTGCCAGCAGCGACCGGGGGGGGCGAGAGACCCAGTACTTC,CASSDRGGRETQYF
TRBD2,few,TRBV18,13,TRBJ2-1,TGTGCCAGCTCATCCGGGACTAACAATGAGCAGTTCTTC,CASSSGTNNEQFF
TRBD1,few,TRBV2,15,TRBJ1-6,TGTGCCAGCAGGGCCACCGGGACAGGGGATTCACCCCTCCACTTT,CASRATGTGDSPLHF
-,-,TRBV27,15,TRBJ2-2,TGTGCCAGCAGTTTAACTAGGTTCAACTCCGGGGAGCTGTTTTTT,CASSLTRFNSGELFF
-,once,TRBV7-2,15,TRBJ1-2,TGTGCCAGCAGCCCCTTTGCCAGGGTGGACTATGGCTACACCTTC,CASSPFARVDYGYTF
TRBD2,-,TRBV11-2,13,TRBJ2-1,TGTGCCAGCGGACTAGGCCAGTACAATGAGCAGTTCTTC,CASGLGQYNEQFF
TRBD1,-,TRBV7-8,17,TRBJ2-4,TGTGCCAGCAGCTTCCGATTGGGACAGGGGTTCGAAAACATTCAGTACTTC,CASSFRLGQGFENIQYF
-,few,TRBV9,16,TRBJ2-2,TGTGCCAGCAGCGTAGGATCGGGCGTGAACACCGGGGAGCTGTTTTTT,CASSVGSGVNTGELFF
-,-,TRBV3-1/TRBV3-2,15,TRBJ2-1,TGTGCCAGCAGCCAAGATCAACTAGTCTCCAATGAGCAGTTCTTC,CASSQDQLVSNEQFF
TRBD2,-,TRBV6-4,14,TRBJ2-1,TGTGCCAGCAGTCCTAGCGGGACCTACAATGAGCAGTTCTTC,CASSPSGTYNEQFF
TRBD1,once,TRBV5-4,15,TRBJ1-4,TGTGCCAGCAGCCACCCAGACAGGGGACGGGAAAAACTGTTTTTT,CASSHPDRGREKLFF
-,once,TRBV11-2,14,TRBJ2-5,TGTGCCAGCAGACCTTGGGGGGGCCCCTGGACCCAGTACTTC,CASRPWGGPWTQYF
-,-,TRBV7-9,13,TRBJ2-3,TGTGCCAGCGGATGGGTGGGCACAGATACGCAGTATTTT,CASGWVGTDTQYF
-,few,TRBV19,12,TRBJ1-1,TGTGCCAGTAGTATACGTTTCTCTGAAGCTTTCTTT,CASSIRFSEAFF
TRBD1,-,TRBV5-5,16,TRBJ1-1,TGTGCCAGCAGCAACCGGGACAGGGTAGGGAACACTGAAGCTTTCTTT,CASSNRDRVGNTEAFF
-,-,TRBV2,16,TRBJ1-6,TGTGCGAGCAATGGGGGACGACAGCTCATCAATTCACCCCTCCACTTT,CASNGGRQLINSPLHF
-,few,TRBV3-1/TRBV3-2,17,TRBJ1-6,TGTGCCAGCAGCCAAGATCGGGCGTCCGCGACCCTTTCACCCCTCCACTTT,CASSQDRASATLSPLHF
-,-,TRBV7-7,12,TRBJ2-2,TGTGCTAGCAGCTTATACGCCGGGGAGCTGTTTTTT,CASSLYAGELFF
-,-,TRBV2,17,TRBJ1-5,TGTGCCAGCAGCGCCGTGACAGGCAGATATAGCAATCAGCCCCAGCATTTT,CASSAVTGRYSNQPQHF
-,-,TRBV12-5,17,TRBJ2-1,TGTGCTAGTGGTTTGGTACCCCTACCGAGCTCCTACAATGAGCAGTTCTTC,CASGLVPLPSSYNEQFF
TRBD2,few,TRBV10-3,16,TRBJ2-2,TGTGCCATCAGAGAACCGGGACTAGCAAGTGGCGGGGAGCTGTTTTTT,CAIREPGLASGGELFF
-,-,TRBV7-8,15,TRBJ1-5,TGTGCCATAAATTGGGGGCCGGTGGTCAATCAGCCCCAGCATTTT,CAINWGPVVNQPQHF
TRBD2,-,TRBV7-2,16,TRBJ2-3,TGTGCCAGCAGCTTCCGGGCGGGAGTCGGCACAGATACGCAGTATTTT,CASSFRAGVGTDTQYF
-,-,TRBV5-1,16,TRBJ2-6,TGCGCCAGCAGCCTACAGGATTACTCTGGGGCCAACGTCCTGACTTTC,CASSLQDYSGANVLTF
-,few,TRBV12-3/TRBV12-4,12,TRBJ2-1,TGTGCCAGCAGTTTCCTTAGGTACGAGCAGTTCTTC,CASSFLRYEQFF
TRBD1,-,TRBV19,15,TRBJ1-2,TGTGCCAGTAGTACCACCGGGACAGGGACATATGGCTACACCTTC,CASSTTGTGTYGYTF
TRBD2,-,TRBV19,15,TRBJ2-1,TGTGCCAGTAGTATAAGCAGCGGGGGGGCGGTTGAGCAGTTCTTC,CASSISSGGAVEQFF
TRBD2,-,TRBV7-2,15,TRBJ2-3,TGTGCCAGCAGCTTAAGCGGGGGGGCCTCAGATACGCAGTATTTT,CASSLSGGASDTQYF
-,once,TRBV21-1,14,TRBJ1-2,TGTGCCAGCAGCATCGGGACAGGGGGCGGTGGCTACACCTTC,CASSIGTGGGGYTF
-,once,TRBV2,14,TRBJ2-1,TGTGCCAGCAGTGAGGCCTTGAGCTTGGATGAGCAGTTCTTC,CASSEALSLDEQFF
-,-,TRBV7-9,16,TRBJ2-5,TGTGCCAGCAGTCCAGCCTCCTCTAGGTACGAAGAGACCCAGTACTTC,CASSPASSRYEETQYF
TRBD2,-,TRBV5-6,14,TRBJ2-7,TGTGCCAGCAGTCTGGGACTAGCGGTCTACGAGCAGTACTTC,CASSLGLAVYEQYF
-,few,TRBV5-1,15,TRBJ2-7,TGCGCCAGCAGTAGCGTCGCGGGCGATTCCTACGAGCAGTACTTC,CASSSVAGDSYEQYF
-,-,TRBV2,14,TRBJ1-5,TGTGCCAGCAGTGTAGACCCCAGCAATCAGCCCCAGCATTTT,CASSVDPSNQPQHF
-,few,TRBV5-1,14,TRBJ1-1,TGCGCCAGCAGCTCGCCAAATTCAGAGCTTGAAGCTTTCTTT,CASSSPNSELEAFF
-,-,TRBV3-1/TRBV3-2,14,TRBJ1-1,TGTGCCAGCAGCCAAGCCGCAGGGGTACCTGAAGCTTTCTTT,CASSQAAGVPEAFF
TRBD2,-,TRBV27,17,TRBJ2-1,TGTGCCAGCAGTTTATTCGGACTAGCGGGTCCCTACAATGAGCAGTTCTTC,CASSLFGLAGPYNEQFF
-,-,TRBV6-2/TRBV6-3,13,TRBJ2-2,TGTGCCAGCAGTCACTTCCCCACCGGGGAGCTGTTTTTT,CASSHFPTGELFF
-,few,TRBV6-2/TRBV6-3,13,TRBJ2-7,TGTGCCAGCAGCCAGGTCTTGTTTTACGAGCAGTACTTC,CASSQVLFYEQYF
-,-,TRBV5-1,15,TRBJ2-1,TGCGCCAGCAGCTTGGTCGGGAACCTCTACAATGAGCAGTTCTTC,CASSLVGNLYNEQFF
-,-,TRBV2,13,TRBJ2-7,TGTGCCAGCAGTGATGTGGGGGCGGTGGAGCAGTACTTC,CASSDVGAVEQYF
-,-,TRBV6-5,14,TRBJ2-1,TGTGCCAGCAGTTCGCACCTACTAGCCAATGAGCAGTTCTTC,CASSSHLLANEQFF
TRBD1,-,TRBV7-8,16,TRBJ1-1,TGTGCCAGCAGCTCCATTTACAGGGGGGGGTTCACTGAAGCTTTCTTT,CASSSIYRGGFTEAFF
-,-,TRBV7-2,14,TRBJ2-5,TGTGCCAGCAGCCCCGCTTTGGCCCAAGAGACCCAGTACTTC,CASSPALAQETQYF
-,-,TRBV3-1/TRBV3-2,13,TRBJ1-2,TGTGCCAGCAGCCAAGTGACAGACTATGGCTACACCTTC,CASSQVTDYGYTF
-,-,TRBV9,13,TRBJ1-1,TGTGCCAGCAGCACGTCAGGGCTCACTGAAGCTTTCTTT,CASSTSGLTEAFF
-,few,TRBV12-3/TRBV12-4,11,TRBJ2-7,TGTGCCAGCAGTTTAACATACGAGCAGTACTTC,CASSLTYEQYF
-,-,TRBV12-3/TRBV12-4,12,TRBJ2-7,TGTGCCAGCAGCCCGAGCTCCTACGAGCAGTACTTC,CASSPSSYEQYF
-,few,TRBV27,18,TRBJ2-2,TGTGCCAGCAGTATGGCAGGGTGGGGCGGAGGCAACACCGGGGAGCTGTTTTTT,CASSMAGWGGGNTGELFF
-,-,TRBV15,19,TRBJ2-6,TGTGCCACCAGCAGAGATGGACGAGGATATAGCTCTGGGGCCAACGTCCTGACTTTC,CATSRDGRGYSSGANVLTF
-,-,TRBV18,16,TRBJ2-3,TGTGCCAGCTCACCGCCGGGCGGGGCTAGCACAGATACGCAGTATTTT,CASSPPGGASTDTQYF
-,once,TRBV6-2/TRBV6-3,12,TRBJ1-2,TGTGCCAGCAGTTACGGGGGGAGAGGCTACACCTTC,CASSYGGRGYTF
-,-,TRBV7-6,17,TRBJ2-7,TGTGCCAGCAGCTTAGCGGGTAGGGGGTATACCCTACGAGAGCAGTACTTC,CASSLAGRGYTLREQYF
-,many,TRBV5-4,14,TRBJ2-5,TGTGCCAGCAGCTCCCGTAGGGGGGAAGAGACCCAGTACTTC,CASSSRRGEETQYF